This T cell receptor beta chain appears in the sequencing data of a study of PD-1 blockade in classical Hodgkin lymphoma. Points from the study as a whole: Researchers reported that CD4+ TCR diversity, though not CD8+, rose significantly by C4D1.

Of note for this clone: Its target is not known.

The patients all showed relapse after autologous stem cell transplantation, while their brentuximab vedotin exposure varied. TCRdb keeps only in-frame clones here, not all; method: immunoSEQ multiplex PCR. The sample shows about 110,000 clones, about 88% of them seen only once. The germline gives CDR1 MNHNS, CDR2 SASEGT. The V gene end was trimmed by 3 bases and the J gene end by 2 bases; junction bases not matched to a gene: 6. This CDR3 region has 16 residues. The J gene is TRBJ2-3, the V gene TRBV6-1; TRBD1 matches 9 bases. This clonotype was obtained from a human donor with classical Hodgkin lymphoma. The sample in question was peripheral blood mononuclear cells (PBMCs), obtained before the second cycle of nivolumab. The CDR3 region is CASSDRTGAPTDTQYF. CDR3 bases: TGTGCCAGCAGTGATAGGACAGGGGCACCCACAGATACGCAGTATTTT.